This TCR beta chain was found in a study of cytomegalovirus exposure and HLA in healthy donors. Study-level points and caveats: Most sequenced TCRs were rare (though some public TCRs occurred in many donors). For cytomegalovirus status, the classifier reportedly gave diagnoses with high specificity and sensitivity. Testing in vitro showed a few CMV-associated chains specific for CMV antigens.

Use of 60 Vbeta and 13 Jbeta primers characterized the PCR. TCRdb's table, derived via immunoSEQ multiplex PCR, lists solely in-frame clones and lacks some. The table includes 150,000 to 180,000 clones, 65% to 90% detected once. Trimming removed 1 base from V and 10 bases from J; junction bases left unmatched: 3. The germline gives CDR1 SGHTA, CDR2 FQGNSA. CDR3 length equals 14 residues. Remarks on this clone: Its antigen remains unidentified.

This chain joins TRBV7-2 and TRBJ2-3, with 12 bases that match TRBD2. Sequencing was done on a sample of PBMCs. The TCR sequence derives from a woman aged 45-65 years in good health and CMV-seropositive. The CDR3 sequence is CASSLDGLAGSQYF. The DNA of the CDR3 is TGTGCCAGCAGCTTAGACGGACTAGCGGGGTCGCAGTATTTT.